This paragraph reports one T cell receptor (beta chain). This entry is derived from a study of blood T cell repertoires in COVID-19. About the study: From T cells, B-cell-depleted T cells, or PBMCs came the material, which was cDNA or gDNA.

Source study methods: From reference gene primer amplification, estimates of nucleated cell counts were derived. Sequenced by immunoSEQ multiplex PCR; TCRdb stores in-frame clones only, minus some. V and J calls and clone size come straight from that table; D and trimming were deduced from the DNA. The repertoire holds 150,000 to 200,000 clones, with roughly 90% as singletons. V gave up 3 bases and J gave up 0 bases, with 12 bases separating them. The CDR3 sequence is 16 residues long. Germline lookup yields CDR1 SGHTA and CDR2 FQGNSA. The TCR sequence derives from a woman aged 50 to 60 with acute or convalescent COVID-19. The chain has TRBV7-2 and TRBJ1-3, with D perhaps matching TRBD1 (6 bases). What was sequenced was peripheral blood. The CDR3 nucleotides read TGTGCCAGCAGCTTTGGACAGATGAGCTCTGGAAACACCATATATTTT. As protein: CASSFGQMSSGNTIYF.